The rows below give T cell receptor beta chains drawn from one sample of a study of T-cell reconstitution after alpha-beta-depleted transplantation in children. MiXCR, applied by TCRdb to the PCR reads, yields one record per CDR3 protein. The sample includes some 150,000 distinct CDR3 sequences, 8.5% to 10% of them seen just once. The source was PBMCs, mostly from graft donor cells, collected 180 days after TCRalphabeta/CD19-depleted stem cell transplant. The receptors come from a female patient younger than 10 who had a stem cell transplant for congenital amegakaryocytic thrombocytopenia, so the T cells may come from the graft donor. CDR3s include the opening cysteine and the closing phenylalanine or tryptophan. A D gene is named only where the DNA matches it firmly. Expanded clones are given a class, and other clones once, few, many or no size at all.

abundance: .
v_gene: TRBV19
j_gene: TRBJ1-5
d_gene: TRBD1
CDR3nt: TGTGCCAGTAGCGGACAGGGAAGTCAGCCCCAGCATTTT
CDR3aa: CASSGQGSQPQHF

abundance: few
v_gene: TRBV25-1
j_gene: TRBJ1-3
d_gene: .
CDR3nt: TGTGCCAGCAGTGACGCGTGGGGCTGGGGAAACACCATATATTTT
CDR3aa: CASSDAWGWGNTIYF

abundance: many
v_gene: TRBV12-3/TRBV12-4
j_gene: TRBJ2-3
d_gene: .
CDR3nt: TGTGCCAGCAGTTTCCTTGTTTTGGCGGGGACCGCAGATACGCAGTATTTT
CDR3aa: CASSFLVLAGTADTQYF

abundance: few
v_gene: TRBV20-1
j_gene: TRBJ1-4
d_gene: .
CDR3nt: TGCAGTGCTAGAGGGAGACCGGGACCGGAAAAACTGTTTTTT
CDR3aa: CSARGRPGPEKLFF

abundance: few
v_gene: TRBV20-1
j_gene: TRBJ1-1
d_gene: .
CDR3nt: TGCAGTGCTAGCGACAGACCTGAAGCTTTCTTT
CDR3aa: CSASDRPEAFF

abundance: .
v_gene: TRBV28
j_gene: TRBJ2-5
d_gene: .
CDR3nt: TGTGCCAGCAGTTTGCGTTGGTCCCAAGAGACCCAGTACTTC
CDR3aa: CASSLRWSQETQYF

abundance: .
v_gene: TRBV7-9
j_gene: TRBJ2-5
d_gene: .
CDR3nt: TGTGCCAGCAGCTTATGGTCTAGCTATGGGAAAGAGACCGAGTACTTC
CDR3aa: CASSLWSSYGKETEYF

abundance: many
v_gene: TRBV14
j_gene: TRBJ2-7
d_gene: .
CDR3nt: TGTGCCAGCAGCCAATTTTCCCGAGAGCAGTACTTC
CDR3aa: CASSQFSREQYF

abundance: .
v_gene: TRBV20-1
j_gene: TRBJ2-7
d_gene: TRBD1
CDR3nt: TGCAGTGCTAGAGATGCGGACAGGGGCTACGAGCAGTACTTC
CDR3aa: CSARDADRGYEQYF

abundance: .
v_gene: TRBV5-5
j_gene: TRBJ1-2
d_gene: .
CDR3nt: TGTGCCAGCAGCTCCCCGGCGGGGGGGGCAAACTATGGCTACACCTTC
CDR3aa: CASSSPAGGANYGYTF

abundance: .
v_gene: TRBV7-6
j_gene: TRBJ2-2
d_gene: TRBD2
CDR3nt: TGTGCCAGCAGTCCGACTAGCGGAAACACCGGGGAGCTGTTTTTT
CDR3aa: CASSPTSGNTGELFF

abundance: many
v_gene: TRBV28
j_gene: TRBJ1-6
d_gene: .
CDR3nt: TGTGCCAGCAGTTACGCAGAGTTCTCCTATAATTCACCCCTCCACTTT
CDR3aa: CASSYAEFSYNSPLHF

abundance: many
v_gene: TRBV6-5
j_gene: TRBJ2-7
d_gene: .
CDR3nt: TGTGCCAGCAGTTACGACCCCGACGGCTCCTACGAGCAGTACTTC
CDR3aa: CASSYDPDGSYEQYF

abundance: many
v_gene: TRBV20-1
j_gene: TRBJ2-1
d_gene: .
CDR3nt: TGCAGTCCACAGCGGTACAATGAGCAGTTCTTC
CDR3aa: CSPQRYNEQFF

abundance: .
v_gene: TRBV3-1
j_gene: TRBJ1-2
d_gene: TRBD1
CDR3nt: TGTGCCAGCAGCCAAGTTGGTCTCGCCCTTGGGACAGGTGGCTACACCTTC
CDR3aa: CASSQVGLALGTGGYTF

abundance: few
v_gene: TRBV25-1
j_gene: TRBJ1-6
d_gene: .
CDR3nt: TGTGCCAGCAGTGACCGGGGAAAGGGTAATTCACCCCTCCACTTT
CDR3aa: CASSDRGKGNSPLHF

abundance: many
v_gene: TRBV3-1
j_gene: TRBJ2-1
d_gene: .
CDR3nt: TGTGCCAGCAGCCAAGACGGGAGCTCCTACAATGAGCAGTTCTTC
CDR3aa: CASSQDGSSYNEQFF

abundance: many
v_gene: TRBV24-1
j_gene: TRBJ2-3
d_gene: .
CDR3nt: TGTGCCACCAGTGACCGGCCACGCACAGATACGCAGTATTTT
CDR3aa: CATSDRPRTDTQYF

abundance: many
v_gene: TRBV6-2/TRBV6-3
j_gene: TRBJ2-3
d_gene: .
CDR3nt: TGTGCCAGCAGTTATTCCGGAAGGGGCCCCACAGATACGCAGTATTTT
CDR3aa: CASSYSGRGPTDTQYF

abundance: many
v_gene: TRBV5-1
j_gene: TRBJ2-1
d_gene: .
CDR3nt: TGCGCCAGCAGCTTGGATCCGGTCTCGACCAATGAGCAGTTCTTC
CDR3aa: CASSLDPVSTNEQFF

abundance: .
v_gene: TRBV20-1
j_gene: TRBJ2-7
d_gene: .
CDR3nt: TGCACTGCTAGAGATCTTGTCAGCTCCTACGAGCAGTACTTC
CDR3aa: CTARDLVSSYEQYF

abundance: .
v_gene: TRBV4-1
j_gene: TRBJ2-5
d_gene: TRBD2
CDR3nt: TGCGCCAGCACCCTCATGGGACTACGCGAAGAGACCCAGTACTTC
CDR3aa: CASTLMGLREETQYF

abundance: .
v_gene: TRBV12-3/TRBV12-4
j_gene: TRBJ2-7
d_gene: .
CDR3nt: TGTGCCAGCAGTCATACAGGACACTCCTACGAGCAGTACTTC
CDR3aa: CASSHTGHSYEQYF

abundance: .
v_gene: TRBV7-2
j_gene: TRBJ2-7
d_gene: .
CDR3nt: TGTGCCAGCAGCTTAACCGGGCTTATCTACGAGCAGTACTTC
CDR3aa: CASSLTGLIYEQYF

abundance: many
v_gene: TRBV4-3
j_gene: TRBJ2-7
d_gene: .
CDR3nt: TGCGCCAGCAGCCAAGACGTCCGTAACTACGAGCAGTACTTC
CDR3aa: CASSQDVRNYEQYF

abundance: few
v_gene: TRBV5-8
j_gene: TRBJ2-7
d_gene: TRBD1
CDR3nt: TGTGCCAGCAGCTTGGTCGTTGACAGGGCCTACGAGCAGTACTTC
CDR3aa: CASSLVVDRAYEQYF

abundance: many
v_gene: TRBV27
j_gene: TRBJ2-7
d_gene: .
CDR3nt: TGTGCCAGCAGTTTCGGGTACGAATACGAGCAGTACTTC
CDR3aa: CASSFGYEYEQYF

abundance: many
v_gene: TRBV20-1
j_gene: TRBJ2-5
d_gene: TRBD2
CDR3nt: TGCAGTGCTAGGGGAAGGACTAGCGGGGGGACAGAGACCCAGTACTTC
CDR3aa: CSARGRTSGGTETQYF

abundance: few
v_gene: TRBV4-1
j_gene: TRBJ1-2
d_gene: .
CDR3nt: TGCGCCAGCAGCCAATCACCCGGGACTGCCTATGGCTACACCTTC
CDR3aa: CASSQSPGTAYGYTF

abundance: many
v_gene: TRBV25-1
j_gene: TRBJ1-1
d_gene: .
CDR3nt: TGTGCCAGCAGTGAAACGGGCAGTGAAGCTTTCTTT
CDR3aa: CASSETGSEAFF

abundance: many
v_gene: TRBV24-1
j_gene: TRBJ2-1
d_gene: .
CDR3nt: TGTGCCACCAGTGATTCTAACCTACGCAGGAGCTCCTACAATGAGCAGTTCTTC
CDR3aa: CATSDSNLRRSSYNEQFF

abundance: many
v_gene: TRBV6-5
j_gene: TRBJ2-1
d_gene: .
CDR3nt: TGTGCCAGCAGGGAAGGGTTGGAGCAGTTCTTC
CDR3aa: CASREGLEQFF

abundance: .
v_gene: TRBV24-1
j_gene: TRBJ2-5
d_gene: .
CDR3nt: TGTGCCACCTTTGACTCCCCAGGGGCGGAGACCCAGTACTTC
CDR3aa: CATFDSPGAETQYF

abundance: many
v_gene: TRBV20-1
j_gene: TRBJ1-5
d_gene: .
CDR3nt: TGCAGTGCTAGAGAGTTCGGATGGCAGGCTCGCGGTCAGCCCCAGCATTTT
CDR3aa: CSAREFGWQARGQPQHF

abundance: many
v_gene: TRBV7-8
j_gene: TRBJ1-1
d_gene: .
CDR3nt: TGTGCCAGCAGCAAAACCAACACAAACACTGAAGCTTTCTTT
CDR3aa: CASSKTNTNTEAFF

abundance: once
v_gene: TRBV5-6
j_gene: TRBJ1-5
d_gene: TRBD1
CDR3nt: TGTGCCAGCAGCTCCCGGACAGGTTATAGCAATCAGCCCCAGCATTTT
CDR3aa: CASSSRTGYSNQPQHF

abundance: few
v_gene: TRBV5-1
j_gene: TRBJ2-5
d_gene: .
CDR3nt: TGCGCCAGCAGCTTGGCCGGTTCCAGGGGAGGGGAGACCCAGTACTTC
CDR3aa: CASSLAGSRGGETQYF

abundance: many
v_gene: TRBV2
j_gene: TRBJ1-2
d_gene: .
CDR3nt: TGTGCCAGCAGTGAATTTCCGGGCCAAGGAGGTGGTAAGGCCTATGGCTACACCTTC
CDR3aa: CASSEFPGQGGGKAYGYTF

abundance: many
v_gene: TRBV3-1
j_gene: TRBJ2-3
d_gene: .
CDR3nt: TGTGCCAGCAGCCACCGCGGTCGGACAGATACGCAGTATTTT
CDR3aa: CASSHRGRTDTQYF

abundance: many
v_gene: TRBV9
j_gene: TRBJ1-2
d_gene: .
CDR3nt: TGTGCCAGCAGCGAGAGGGAGGGGCTCCATGGCTACACCTTC
CDR3aa: CASSEREGLHGYTF

abundance: few
v_gene: TRBV28
j_gene: TRBJ1-2
d_gene: .
CDR3nt: TGTGCCAGCAGTTGGGACACAAGGCATGGCTACACCTTC
CDR3aa: CASSWDTRHGYTF

abundance: .
v_gene: TRBV10-3
j_gene: TRBJ2-7
d_gene: .
CDR3nt: TGTGCCATCAGTGAGCCCAGACGGGGAAACGAGCAGTACTTC
CDR3aa: CAISEPRRGNEQYF

abundance: many
v_gene: TRBV5-1
j_gene: TRBJ2-2
d_gene: .
CDR3nt: TGCGCCAGCAGCTTGGGGGGCTGGGTCTCCGGGGAGCTGTTTTTT
CDR3aa: CASSLGGWVSGELFF

abundance: many
v_gene: TRBV29-1
j_gene: TRBJ1-1
d_gene: TRBD1
CDR3nt: TGCAGCGCCCGACAGGGACCCTCTGAAGCTTTCTTT
CDR3aa: CSARQGPSEAFF

abundance: many
v_gene: TRBV5-6
j_gene: TRBJ2-7
d_gene: .
CDR3nt: TGTGCCAGCAGCGGAGGTAACAGGGTTTCCCGCGGGTGGAGCTCCTACGAGCAGTACTTC
CDR3aa: CASSGGNRVSRGWSSYEQYF

abundance: many
v_gene: TRBV12-3/TRBV12-4
j_gene: TRBJ1-2
d_gene: TRBD1
CDR3nt: TGTGCCAGCAGCATAGGACAGGGCTATGGCTACACCTTC
CDR3aa: CASSIGQGYGYTF

abundance: few
v_gene: TRBV6-5
j_gene: TRBJ2-1
d_gene: TRBD2
CDR3nt: TGTGCCAGCAGTTACTCTACGGGAGGGAACAATGAGCAGTTCTTC
CDR3aa: CASSYSTGGNNEQFF

abundance: many
v_gene: TRBV5-1
j_gene: TRBJ2-7
d_gene: .
CDR3nt: TGCGCCAGCAGCTTGGAGGCGCACTACGAGCAGTACTTC
CDR3aa: CASSLEAHYEQYF

abundance: .
v_gene: TRBV20-1
j_gene: TRBJ1-5
d_gene: .
CDR3nt: TGCAGTGCGAACCCCAAGAAGAAGACAGTCGTAGCAGGCAATCAGCCCCAGCATTTT
CDR3aa: CSANPKKKTVVAGNQPQHF

abundance: many
v_gene: TRBV28
j_gene: TRBJ2-7
d_gene: .
CDR3nt: TGTGCCAGCAGTTTCGGTTTTAACGAGCAGTACTTC
CDR3aa: CASSFGFNEQYF